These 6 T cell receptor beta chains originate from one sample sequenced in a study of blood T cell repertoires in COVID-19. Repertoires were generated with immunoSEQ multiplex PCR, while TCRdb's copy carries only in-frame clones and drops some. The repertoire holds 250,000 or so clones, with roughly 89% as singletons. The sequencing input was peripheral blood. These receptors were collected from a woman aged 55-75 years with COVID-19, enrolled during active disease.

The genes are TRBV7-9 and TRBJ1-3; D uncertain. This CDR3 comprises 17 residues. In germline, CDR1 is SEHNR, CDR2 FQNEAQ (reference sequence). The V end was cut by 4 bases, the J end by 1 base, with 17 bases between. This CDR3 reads CASSSSKPERSGNTIYF. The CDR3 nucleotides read TGTGCCAGCAGCTCCTCAAAACCCGAGAGGTCTGGAAACACCATATATTTT.

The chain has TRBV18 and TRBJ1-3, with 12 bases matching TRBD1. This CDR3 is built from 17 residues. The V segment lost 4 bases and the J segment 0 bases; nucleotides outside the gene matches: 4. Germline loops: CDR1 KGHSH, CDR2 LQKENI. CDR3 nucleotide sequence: TGTGCCAGCTCACGGGACAGGGGGCCCAGCTCTGGAAACACCATATATTTT. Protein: CASSRDRGPSSGNTIYF.

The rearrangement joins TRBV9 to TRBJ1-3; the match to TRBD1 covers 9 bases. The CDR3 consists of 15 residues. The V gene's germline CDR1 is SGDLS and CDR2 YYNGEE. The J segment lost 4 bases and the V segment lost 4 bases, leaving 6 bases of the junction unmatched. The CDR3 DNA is TGTGCCAGCAGCCTTACCGGGACAGGGGGAAACACCATATATTTT. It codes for CASSLTGTGGNTIYF.

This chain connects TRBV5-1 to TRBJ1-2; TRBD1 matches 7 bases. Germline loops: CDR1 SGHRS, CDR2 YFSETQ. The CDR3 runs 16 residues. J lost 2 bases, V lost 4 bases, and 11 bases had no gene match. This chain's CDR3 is CASSPLAGQENYGYTF. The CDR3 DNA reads TGCGCCAGCAGCCCACTCGCAGGACAGGAGAACTATGGCTACACCTTC.

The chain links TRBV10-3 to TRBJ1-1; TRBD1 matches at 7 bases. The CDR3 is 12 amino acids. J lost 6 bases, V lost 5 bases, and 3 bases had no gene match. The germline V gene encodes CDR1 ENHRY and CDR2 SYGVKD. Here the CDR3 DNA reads TGTGCCATCAGTTCGGACAGGTCTGAAGCTTTCTTT. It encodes CAISSDRSEAFF.

The CDR3 DNA follows: TGTGCCAGCAGTGAAGTCGCGGCGGGGAACACCGGGGAGCTGTTTTTT. Translating it yields CASSEVAAGNTGELFF. J is TRBJ2-2 and V is TRBV2; D might be TRBD2 (5 bases). V was shortened by 1 base and J by 1 base, with 10 bases between the two germline ends. Per the germline V gene, CDR1 is SNHLY and CDR2 is FYNNEI. The CDR3 has 16 amino acids.